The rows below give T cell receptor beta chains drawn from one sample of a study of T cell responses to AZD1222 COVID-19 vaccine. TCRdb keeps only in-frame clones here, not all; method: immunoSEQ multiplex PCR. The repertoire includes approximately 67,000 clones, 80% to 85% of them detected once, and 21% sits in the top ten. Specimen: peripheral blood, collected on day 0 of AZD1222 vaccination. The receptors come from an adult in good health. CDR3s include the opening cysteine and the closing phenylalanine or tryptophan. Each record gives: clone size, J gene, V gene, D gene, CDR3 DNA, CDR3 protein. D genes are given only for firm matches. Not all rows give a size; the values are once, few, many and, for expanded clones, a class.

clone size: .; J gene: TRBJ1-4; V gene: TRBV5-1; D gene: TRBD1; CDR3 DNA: TGCGCCAGCAGCTTGGAGTCGAGGGGGCGAGAAAAACTGTTTTTT; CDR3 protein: CASSLESRGREKLFF
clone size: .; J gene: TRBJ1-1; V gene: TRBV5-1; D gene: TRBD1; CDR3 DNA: TGCGCCAGCAGCGGAGACAGGGGTTATGTGAACACTGAAGCTTTCTTT; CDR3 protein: CASSGDRGYVNTEAFF
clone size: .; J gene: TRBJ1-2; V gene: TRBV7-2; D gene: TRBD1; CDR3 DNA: TGTGCCACCACATTGAACCAGGGGGCGGCGCATGGCTACACCTTC; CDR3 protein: CATTLNQGAAHGYTF
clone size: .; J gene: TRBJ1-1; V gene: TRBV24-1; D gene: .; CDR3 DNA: TGTGCCACCAGTGACCCCCGAGAAGGGTACACTGAAGCTTTCTTT; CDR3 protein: CATSDPREGYTEAFF
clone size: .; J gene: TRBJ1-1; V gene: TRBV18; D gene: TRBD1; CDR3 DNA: TGTGCCAGCTCACGCGAGACAGGGGGCACTGAAGCTTTCTTT; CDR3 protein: CASSRETGGTEAFF
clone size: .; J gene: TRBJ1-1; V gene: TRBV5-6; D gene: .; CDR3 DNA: TGTGCCAGCAGCGGAGGGCATGGACCCCGCGAAGCTTTCTTT; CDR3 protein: CASSGGHGPREAFF
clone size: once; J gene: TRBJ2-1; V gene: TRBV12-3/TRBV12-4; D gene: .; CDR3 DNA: TGTGCCAGCAGTCCACCCCCCTACAATGAGCAGTTCTTC; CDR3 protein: CASSPPPYNEQFF
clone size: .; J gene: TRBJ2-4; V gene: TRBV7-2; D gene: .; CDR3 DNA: TGTGCCAGCAGCTTTGTATCAGGAAACATTCAGTACTTC; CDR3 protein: CASSFVSGNIQYF
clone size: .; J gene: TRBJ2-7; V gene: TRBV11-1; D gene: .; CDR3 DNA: TGTGCCAGCAGCCCCATGCTCGGGACTTTCTACGAGCAGTACTTC; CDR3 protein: CASSPMLGTFYEQYF
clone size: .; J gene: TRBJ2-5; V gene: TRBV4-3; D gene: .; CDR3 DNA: TGCGCCAGCAGCCAAGATGGGGTGGGAGTGCAAGAGACCCAGTACTTC; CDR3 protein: CASSQDGVGVQETQYF
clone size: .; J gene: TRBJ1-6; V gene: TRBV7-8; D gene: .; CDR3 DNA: TGTGCCAGCACCAATACCCATGGTAATTCACCCCTCCACTTT; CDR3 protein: CASTNTHGNSPLHF
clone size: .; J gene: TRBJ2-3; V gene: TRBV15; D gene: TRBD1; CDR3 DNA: TGTGCCACCAGCAGAGGACAGGGGGCTTTGAATACGCAGTATTTT; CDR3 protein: CATSRGQGALNTQYF
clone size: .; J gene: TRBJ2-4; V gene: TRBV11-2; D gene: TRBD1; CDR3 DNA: TGTGCCAGCAGTTTGGGGACAGGGGGAAACATTCAGTACTTC; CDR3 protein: CASSLGTGGNIQYF
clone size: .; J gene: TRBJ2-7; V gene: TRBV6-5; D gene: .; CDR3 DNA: TGTGCCAGCAGGCAGGGGACCCCCTCCTACGAGCAGTACTTC; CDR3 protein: CASRQGTPSYEQYF
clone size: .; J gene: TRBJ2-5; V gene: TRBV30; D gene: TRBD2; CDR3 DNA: TGTGCCTGGGGGACTAGCGCCAGGAGGGAGACCCAGTACTTC; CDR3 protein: CAWGTSARRETQYF
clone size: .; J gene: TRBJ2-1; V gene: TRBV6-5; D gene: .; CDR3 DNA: TGTGCCAGCAGTTACCCGGGTGGAAGCGGTGGGCAGTTCTTC; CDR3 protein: CASSYPGGSGGQFF
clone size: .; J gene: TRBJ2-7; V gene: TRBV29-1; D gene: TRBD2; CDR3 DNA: TGCAGCGTTGAACCTAGCGGGAGGGAGGGTTACGAGCAGTACTTC; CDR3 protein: CSVEPSGREGYEQYF
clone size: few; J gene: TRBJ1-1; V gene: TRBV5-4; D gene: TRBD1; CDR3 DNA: TGTGCCAGCAGTTTTAACAGGGGAGCCAACACTGAAGCTTTCTTT; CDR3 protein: CASSFNRGANTEAFF
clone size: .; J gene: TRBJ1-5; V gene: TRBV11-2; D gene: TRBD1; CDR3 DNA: TGTGCCAGCAGGGGACAGGGCCCCCAGCATTTT; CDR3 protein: CASRGQGPQHF
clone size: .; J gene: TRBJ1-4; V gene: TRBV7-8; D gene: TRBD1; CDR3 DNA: TGTGCCAGCAGGCCCCCAGGGGGCACTAATGAAAAACTGTTTTTT; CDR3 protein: CASRPPGGTNEKLFF
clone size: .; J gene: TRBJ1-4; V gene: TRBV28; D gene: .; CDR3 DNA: TGTGCCAGCCTTCTCTCGGGTGGAACTAATGAAAAACTGTTTTTT; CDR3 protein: CASLLSGGTNEKLFF
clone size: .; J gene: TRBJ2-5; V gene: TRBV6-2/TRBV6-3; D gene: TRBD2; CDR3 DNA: TGTGCCAGCAGTTCTGGGACTAGCGGGGTCCTTGTCCAAGAGACCCAGTACTTC; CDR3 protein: CASSSGTSGVLVQETQYF
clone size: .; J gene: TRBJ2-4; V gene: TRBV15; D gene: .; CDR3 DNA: TGTGCCACCAGCAGAGATAAAGGGCTAGACCTAGCCAAAAACATTCAGTACTTC; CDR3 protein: CATSRDKGLDLAKNIQYF
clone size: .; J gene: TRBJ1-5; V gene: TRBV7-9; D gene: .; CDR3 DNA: TGTGCCAGCAGCCAAGGGGAGATCAATCAGCCCCAGCATTTT; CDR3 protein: CASSQGEINQPQHF
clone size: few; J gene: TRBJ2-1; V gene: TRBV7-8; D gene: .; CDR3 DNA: TGTGCCAGCAGCTTAAACGCCCGAGCGTACAATGAGCAGTTCTTC; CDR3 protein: CASSLNARAYNEQFF
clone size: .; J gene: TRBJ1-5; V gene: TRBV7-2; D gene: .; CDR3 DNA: TGTGCCAGCAGCTTAAAAGGGGGGCAGCCCCAGCATTTT; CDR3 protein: CASSLKGGQPQHF
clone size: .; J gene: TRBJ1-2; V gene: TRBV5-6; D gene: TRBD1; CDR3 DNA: TGTGCCAGCAGCTTGCCCGGGACAGGGGTCCTCAGTGGGCATGGCTACACCTTC; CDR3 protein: CASSLPGTGVLSGHGYTF
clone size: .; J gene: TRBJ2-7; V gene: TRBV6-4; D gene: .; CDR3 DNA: TGTGCCAGCAGTTGGGATCCCCCAAGCTCCTACGAGCAGTACTTC; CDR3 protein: CASSWDPPSSYEQYF
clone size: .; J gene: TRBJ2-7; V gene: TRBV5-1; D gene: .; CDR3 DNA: TGCGCCAGCAGCTTATCGGGGGCTCCCTACGAGCAGTACTTC; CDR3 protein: CASSLSGAPYEQYF